This T cell receptor beta chain was recorded in a study of T cell repertoires in cytomegalovirus infection. Study summary: Evidence of both CMV infection and a matching HLA type came from public TCR beta signatures.

General study findings and limits: CMV carriers having the relevant HLA were flagged by cumulative public TCR beta family frequency. In two of eight donors, the top clonotype was HLA-C-restricted CMV-specific.

The sample holds a few counts of this clonotype. The antigen is undetermined. V was clipped by 6 bases and J by 4 bases; unmatched bases: 7. Germline V CDR1 and CDR2: MNHNY, SVGAGI (reference sequence). The CDR3 runs to 15 residues. TCRdb analysed the reads with MiXCR anew, one entry per CDR3 protein. Of a few hundred thousand distinct CDR3 sequences listed, about a sixth are singletons. The material sequenced was PBMCs. This receptor was taken from a human donor in good health (CMV status not recorded). Some clones in this sample may be carry-over from other donors' samples. This rearrangement joins TRBV6-6 to TRBJ1-5; the match to TRBD1 covers 9 bases. This CDR3 reads CASRRATGGNQPQHF. The CDR3 region has the DNA TGTGCCAGCAGGCGCGCGACAGGGGGAAATCAGCCCCAGCATTTT.